This entry is about one T cell receptor (beta chain). What it binds is not known. The sample comes from a study of cytomegalovirus exposure and HLA in healthy donors. Notes on the study in general: In terms of immune exposure information, only CMV serostatus was available. The investigators catalogued 164 TCR beta chains as cytomegalovirus-associated. Being productive about 87% or about 30% of the time was typical of most TCR beta V segments in an earlier analysis.

The germline V and J ends were trimmed by 0 bases and 2 bases, with 11 bases remaining between them. This CDR3 is built from 15 residues. Germline-derived CDR1 and CDR2 are MNHEY and SVGAGI. Primers included in the PCR were 60 Vbeta and 13 Jbeta primers. The repertoire was sequenced with immunoSEQ multiplex PCR; TCRdb's copy has only in-frame clones and lacks some. In the table there are nearly 110,000 clones, 74% of which are singletons. The V call is TRBV6-5, the J call TRBJ2-7; a weak D match, TRBD1 (5 bases). The receptor was derived from a woman in her forties in good health and CMV-seropositive. Sequencing used PBMCs. CDR3 coding DNA: TGTGCCAGCAGTTACTCCCAGGGTAGCCCCTACGAGCAGTACTTC. Its protein product is CASSYSQGSPYEQYF.